These 23 T cell receptor beta chains came from one sample sequenced in a study of blood T cell repertoires in COVID-19. Sequencing was performed with immunoSEQ multiplex PCR; in TCRdb, only in-frame clones are kept and a portion is missing. Among a few hundred thousand clones, roughly 90% were seen once, and the ten largest hold 1.5% to 2%. Sample: peripheral blood. These TCRs come from a man aged 65-85 years with acute or convalescent COVID-19.

The genes are TRBV6-4 and TRBJ2-2; 10 positions agree with TRBD2. The V gene end was trimmed by 6 bases and the J gene end by 7 bases; junction bases not matched to a gene: 5. The CDR3 extends over 14 amino acids. Germline V gene lookup returns CDR1 MRHNA and CDR2 SNTAGT. The DNA for the CDR3 is TGTGCCAGCAGAATAGCGGGAGGAGGCGGGGAGCTGTTTTTT. Protein sequence: CASRIAGGGGELFF.

The V gene is TRBV5-1, the J gene TRBJ2-3; tentative D call: TRBD2 (6 bases). The germline V gene has CDR1 SGHRS and CDR2 YFSETQ. Trimming cost V 5 bases and J 1 base, with 11 bases left between them. The CDR3 runs 14 residues. The CDR3 region has the DNA TGCGCCAGCAGAGCGGCTAGCGGCACAGATACGCAGTATTTT. Its protein is CASRAASGTDTQYF.

The chain employs TRBV18 and TRBJ1-3, with D unclear. Germline V lookup: CDR1 KGHSH, CDR2 LQKENI. The CDR3 sequence is 15 residues long. V lost 1 base and J lost 11, with 18 bases in between. The CDR3 bases are TGTGCCAGCTCACCACGACCGGGGAACGCCGGCGCCATATATTTT. Amino acid sequence: CASSPRPGNAGAIYF.

The chain employs TRBV7-6 and TRBJ2-5; 8 bases are a match to TRBD1. The germline gives CDR1 SGHVS, CDR2 FNYEAQ. This CDR3 is built from 19 residues. With V trimmed by 0 bases and J by 1 base, 13 bases remained unmatched. The CDR3 DNA reads as TGTGCCAGCAGCTTAGCGGGGGGACGGCAGGGGGCAGGCCAAGAGACCCAGTACTTC. This sequence encodes CASSLAGGRQGAGQETQYF.

This chain links TRBV14 with TRBJ2-2, with D tentatively TRBD2 (6 bases). From germline, CDR1 is SGHDN and CDR2 FVKESK. The V end lost 4 bases, the J end lost 2 bases, and 17 bases lay between the germline ends. The CDR3 sequence is 17 residues long. The CDR3, as DNA: TGTGCCAGCAGCCTCTTTCGAGATAGCGGAAACACCGGGGAGCTGTTTTTT. As protein: CASSLFRDSGNTGELFF.

The CDR3 nucleotides are TGTGCCAGTAATACAGGAACTTATAATTCACCCCTCCACTTT. This codes for CASNTGTYNSPLHF. V usage is TRBV19 and J usage is TRBJ1-6, with D perhaps matching TRBD1 (5 bases). Trimming removed 7 bases at V and 4 bases at J, with 11 bases between. This CDR3 contains 14 residues. In germline, CDR1 is LNHDA, CDR2 SQIVND (reference sequence).

The CDR3 reads CASSPGLAGGRNTGELFF. In DNA, the CDR3 is TGTGCCAGCAGCCCAGGACTAGCGGGAGGGCGGAACACCGGGGAGCTGTTTTTT. V and J are TRBV7-6 and TRBJ2-2; 15 bases fit TRBD2. Germline values: CDR1 SGHVS, CDR2 FNYEAQ. V was clipped by 5 bases and J by 1 base; unmatched bases: 5. CDR3 length: 18 residues.

This chain connects TRBV7-3 to TRBJ2-1, with TRBD2 matching over 13 bases. After removal of 5 bases from V and 8 bases from J, the junction contained 18 bases not matched to a gene. The CDR3 runs to 19 residues. Germline CDR1 SGHTA, CDR2 FQGTGA. As DNA, the CDR3 is TGTGCCAGCAGCCCGGACAGGACTAGCGGGAGACCCTCAAGGCATGAGCAGTTCTTC. As protein: CASSPDRTSGRPSRHEQFF.

The rearrangement uses TRBV28 and TRBJ2-6; D may be TRBD1 (6 bases). Per the germline V gene, CDR1 is MDHEN and CDR2 is SYDVKM. The CDR3 extends over 18 amino acids. Between the trimmed V and J ends, which lost 7 bases and 0 bases, there was a span of 19 bases. The CDR3 region is CASKAPWTAYSGANVLTF. For the CDR3, the DNA is TGTGCCAGCAAAGCCCCCTGGACAGCCTACTCTGGGGCCAACGTCCTGACTTTC.

V usage is TRBV11-1 and J usage is TRBJ2-2; tentative D call: TRBD2 (5 bases). V lost 5 bases and J lost 7, with 17 bases in between. CDR1 and CDR2 (germline): SGHAT, FQDESV (reference sequence). The CDR3 loop spans 15 amino acids. CDR3 sequence (DNA): TGTGCCAGCAGCATGGAGGTTTCCTGGATCGGGGAGCTGTTTTTT. Encoded protein: CASSMEVSWIGELFF.

There are a few counts of this clone. The CDR3 is CASKAVSSYEQYF. The CDR3, as DNA: TGTGCCAGTAAGGCGGTGAGCTCCTACGAGCAGTACTTC. The rearrangement joins TRBV19 to TRBJ2-7; D gene uncertain. Trimming shortened V by 7 bases and J by 0 bases, and 10 bases separated the two germline ends. The CDR3 contains 13 residues. Germline V gene sequence: CDR1 LNHDA, CDR2 SQIVND (reference sequence).

The chain employs TRBV5-4 and TRBJ2-6; no definite D call. CDR1 and CDR2 (germline): SGHNT, YYREEE (reference sequence). This CDR3 has 17 residues. The V end lost 4 bases, the J end lost 2 bases, and 16 bases lay between the germline ends. The CDR3 DNA follows: TGTGCCAGCAGCCCCCAACCGAGGAGAACTGGGGCCAACGTCCTGACTTTC. The encoded protein is CASSPQPRRTGANVLTF.

J is TRBJ2-7 and V is TRBV6-2 or TRBV6-3; TRBD2 matches at 8 bases. The CDR3 contains 15 residues. After removal of 5 bases from V and 4 bases from J, the junction contained 10 bases not matched to a gene. Per germline, CDR1 MNHEY and CDR2 SVGEGT. As DNA, the CDR3 is TGTGCCAGCAGTCAACTGGGACTAGTTGGTTACGAGCAGTACTTC. It encodes CASSQLGLVGYEQYF.

J is TRBJ1-1 and V is TRBV28; D perhaps matches TRBD1 (6 bases). CDR3 length: 14 amino acids. Trimming took 2 bases from V and 4 from J, leaving 11 bases between them. CDR1 MDHEN and CDR2 SYDVKM come from the germline V gene. CDR3 region: CASSLHRVVTEAFF. The CDR3, as DNA: TGTGCCAGCAGTTTACACAGGGTAGTCACTGAAGCTTTCTTT.

The chain combines TRBV18 with TRBJ2-3; 8 bases line up with TRBD2. V lost 6 bases, J lost 3 bases, and 11 bases stayed unmatched. This CDR3 region has 16 residues. Germline CDR1 reads KGHSH; CDR2 reads LQKENI. The CDR3: CASSPKGGRMTDTQYF. CDR3 nucleotide sequence: TGTGCCAGCTCCCCCAAGGGCGGGAGGATGACAGATACGCAGTATTTT.

As to this clone: Other DNA sequences within the sample encode an identical CDR3. The chain couples TRBV27 to TRBJ1-2, with 9 nucleotides matching TRBD1. CDR1 is MNHEY and CDR2 is SMNVEV in the germline V gene (reference sequence). After removal of 4 bases from V and 4 bases from J, the junction contained 4 bases not matched to a gene. The CDR3 sequence is 14 residues long. DNA for the CDR3: TGTGCCAGCAGTTCAGTGACAGGGGGCTATGGCTACACCTTC. Residues: CASSSVTGGYGYTF.

The chain is built from TRBV2 and TRBJ2-3; D is possibly TRBD2 (7 bases). Germline values: CDR1 SNHLY, CDR2 FYNNEI. This CDR3 is 14 amino acids long. V dropped 7 bases and J dropped 7 bases, with 18 bases sitting between them. This chain's CDR3 is CASMLSAGANTQYF. The CDR3 DNA reads TGTGCCAGCATGCTTTCTGCGGGGGCGAATACGCAGTATTTT.

The chain links TRBV9 to TRBJ2-3, with a tentative D call TRBD1 (6 bases). The germline V gene has CDR1 SGDLS and CDR2 YYNGEE. The CDR3 totals 16 residues. Trimming took off 0 bases at V and 6 bases at J, with 17 bases between the two ends. CDR3 in DNA: TGTGCCAGCAGCGTAGAAGATGGCTCGACAGGTGATACGCAGTATTTT. Translation: CASSVEDGSTGDTQYF.

About this clone: Other nucleotide sequences from this sample produce the same CDR3. The V gene is TRBV27, the J gene TRBJ1-6, with 10 positions matching TRBD1. The CDR3 loop spans 14 amino acids. CDR1 MNHEY and CDR2 SMNVEV come from the germline V gene (reference sequence). Trimming removed 5 bases from V and 7 bases from J; junction bases left unmatched: 2. In nucleotides, the CDR3 is TGTGCCAGCAGTAAGGGACAGGGGAATTCACCCCTCCACTTT. Protein product: CASSKGQGNSPLHF.

The chain carries TRBV7-6 and TRBJ2-7, with D possibly TRBD1 on 7 matching bases. Trimming cost V 3 bases and J 0 bases, with 9 bases left between them. The CDR3 is 14 residues long. Germline CDR1 is SGHVS and CDR2 is FNYEAQ. The CDR3 loop is CASSFRGASYEQYF. DNA of the CDR3: TGTGCCAGCAGCTTCAGGGGGGCCTCCTACGAGCAGTACTTC.

Only one count was recorded for this clone. V is TRBV7-2 and J is TRBJ2-1, with D possibly matching TRBD1 (6 bases). V shed 0 bases and J shed 2 bases, with 11 bases lying between them. Germline V CDR1 and CDR2: SGHTA, FQGNSA. This CDR3 contains 16 residues. This CDR3 is CASSLAPRGAYNEQFF. CDR3 nucleotide sequence: TGTGCCAGCAGCTTAGCCCCCAGGGGTGCCTACAATGAGCAGTTCTTC.

This sequence joins TRBV10-3 and TRBJ1-2, with 11 bases lining up with TRBD1. Germline trimming cut 5 bases from V and 5 bases from J; bases unmatched to any gene: 4. The CDR3 has 14 residues. Germline V CDR1 and CDR2: ENHRY, SYGVKD. The CDR3, as DNA: TGTGCCATCAGTTGGACAGGGGGCGGTTATGGCTACACCTTC. Amino acids: CAISWTGGGYGYTF.

V is TRBV10-3 and J is TRBJ1-5; TRBD1 matches 7 bases. The CDR3 is 13 amino acids. CDR1 and CDR2 (germline): ENHRY, SYGVKD. Unmatched junction bases numbered 8, after V lost 8 bases and J lost 7 bases. DNA of the CDR3: TGTGCCATCGGACAACAGGGGTCCCAGCCCCAGCATTTT. Translated: CAIGQQGSQPQHF.